A selection of T cell receptor beta chains follows, all from one sample in a study of blood T cells in healthy people across ages. One entry per CDR3 protein results from TCRdb running MiXCR on the 5' RACE reads. Here the sample spans around 780,000 distinct CDR3 sequences, about a quarter being singletons. These data also formed part of another study, on T cells of mothers and their children.

The sequenced sample was blood. Receptor source: a boy aged 5-17 years in good health. The CDR3 runs from the conserved cysteine through the conserved F or W. D genes are given only for firm matches. Size is omitted from some rows. Given values are once, few, many or a class for expanded clones.

V gene,D gene,clone size,J gene,CDR3 protein,CDR3 DNA
TRBV2,.,.,TRBJ2-4,CASSGPVVNPTIQYF,TGTGCCAGCAGTGGACCGGTTGTAAACCCCACCATTCAGTACTTC
TRBV7-9,.,.,TRBJ2-3,CASSLGGQGTPQYF,TGTGCCAGCAGCTTAGGGGGACAAGGGACCCCGCAGTATTTT
TRBV18,.,many,TRBJ2-5,CASSRAEQETQYF,TGTGCCAGCTCACGGGCAGAACAAGAGACCCAGTACTTC
TRBV9,TRBD2,.,TRBJ2-1,CASSAPGTSTYNEQFF,TGTGCCAGCAGCGCCCCCGGGACTAGCACCTACAATGAGCAGTTCTTC
TRBV2,.,few,TRBJ1-2,CASHREIYGYTF,TGTGCCAGCCACCGGGAAATCTATGGCTACACCTTC
TRBV2,.,few,TRBJ2-3,CASKGTVNTDTQYF,TGTGCCAGCAAGGGGACGGTCAACACAGATACGCAGTATTTT
TRBV20-1,TRBD2,.,TRBJ2-1,CSAGTSDYNEQFF,TGCAGTGCCGGGACTAGCGATTACAATGAGCAGTTCTTC
TRBV18,.,.,TRBJ1-5,CASSLTWGRRQPQHF,TGTGCCAGCTCACTTACTTGGGGGCGACGGCAGCCCCAGCATTTT
TRBV12-3/TRBV12-4,.,few,TRBJ2-1,CASLPNSGRQSYNEQFF,TGTGCCAGCCTCCCTAATTCCGGGAGACAGTCCTACAATGAGCAGTTCTTC
TRBV7-2,.,.,TRBJ1-1,CASSLVSRGTEAFF,TGTGCCAGCAGCTTAGTAAGTAGGGGCACTGAAGCTTTCTTT
TRBV24-1,TRBD1,.,TRBJ2-1,CATSDPTGGNEQFF,TGTGCCACCAGTGACCCGACAGGGGGAAATGAGCAGTTCTTC
TRBV7-6,.,.,TRBJ2-5,CASSFQRRDGGTQYF,TGTGCCAGCAGCTTCCAAAGGAGGGATGGGGGGACCCAGTACTTC
TRBV29-1,TRBD1,.,TRBJ1-4,CSATLQGAREKLFF,TGCAGCGCGACATTACAGGGGGCAAGAGAAAAACTGTTTTTT
TRBV9,.,few,TRBJ1-2,CASSVGGGTNYGYTF,TGTGCCAGTAGCGTAGGGGGGGGCACTAACTATGGCTACACCTTC
TRBV29-1,.,many,TRBJ2-1,CSVEPAVGEGQRNEQFF,TGCAGCGTTGAACCGGCGGTCGGTGAGGGGCAGCGCAATGAGCAGTTCTTC
TRBV10-3,TRBD2,few,TRBJ2-7,CAISESRGGGYEQYF,TGTGCCATCAGTGAGTCTCGCGGGGGGGGATACGAGCAGTACTTC
TRBV7-9,.,.,TRBJ2-7,CASSDIQPGMYEQYF,TGTGCCAGCAGCGATATTCAACCTGGGATGTACGAGCAGTACTTC
TRBV20-1,.,few,TRBJ2-5,CSAPTSEGAQETQYF,TGCAGTGCACCAACTAGCGAGGGGGCCCAAGAGACCCAGTACTTC
TRBV6-6,.,.,TRBJ2-1,CASSYPLTEPYNEQFF,TGTGCCAGCAGTTACCCTCTAACCGAGCCCTACAATGAGCAGTTCTTC
TRBV13,.,few,TRBJ2-3,CASSAREWPFGTDTQYF,TGTGCCAGCAGCGCACGGGAGTGGCCGTTTGGCACAGATACGCAGTATTTT
TRBV29-1,TRBD2,.,TRBJ2-4,CSGILAGGLNIQYF,TGCAGCGGAATTCTAGCGGGCGGTTTAAACATTCAGTACTTC
TRBV12-3/TRBV12-4,.,.,TRBJ2-7,CASSQGQTPTYEQYF,TGTGCCAGCAGTCAGGGCCAAACTCCTACCTACGAGCAGTACTTC
TRBV14,TRBD1,few,TRBJ2-7,CASSQGYRTGYGVHYEQYF,TGTGCCAGCAGCCAAGGATACCGGACAGGCTATGGTGTCCACTACGAGCAGTACTTC
TRBV6-1,TRBD1,.,TRBJ2-7,CACSEEGPGGQYEQYF,TGTGCCTGCAGTGAGGAAGGTCCAGGGGGCCAATACGAGCAGTACTTC
TRBV10-3,.,.,TRBJ2-1,CAISDGEEQFF,TGTGCCATCAGTGACGGGGAAGAGCAGTTCTTC
TRBV20-1,TRBD1,.,TRBJ1-1,CSASTGVGTEAFF,TGCAGTGCTTCGACAGGGGTGGGGACTGAAGCTTTCTTT
TRBV6-5,.,few,TRBJ1-1,CASGYGLADSGAFF,TGTGCCAGCGGGTACGGGTTGGCCGACTCGGGAGCTTTCTTT
TRBV7-9,.,few,TRBJ2-7,CASSSQDGQGYEQYF,TGCGCCAGCAGCTCGCAGGATGGTCAAGGCTACGAGCAGTACTTC
TRBV4-2,TRBD2,.,TRBJ2-1,CASSQGALAGWGNEQFF,TGTGCCAGCAGCCAAGGAGCCCTAGCGGGGTGGGGTAATGAGCAGTTCTTC
TRBV11-2,.,few,TRBJ2-3,CASSPGQNTDTQYF,TGTGCCAGCAGCCCAGGACAGAACACAGATACGCAGTATTTT
TRBV5-5,TRBD2,few,TRBJ2-5,CASRRPGAGGQETQYF,TGTGCCAGCAGGCGACCGGGAGCGGGGGGCCAAGAGACCCAGTACTTC
TRBV9,TRBD1,.,TRBJ1-1,CASSLRDRGPEAFF,TGTGCCAGCAGCTTACGGGACAGGGGCCCTGAAGCTTTCTTT
TRBV9,.,.,TRBJ2-3,CASSVLYLDTQYF,TGTGCCAGCAGCGTACTTTATCTGGATACGCAGTATTTT
TRBV12-3/TRBV12-4,TRBD2,few,TRBJ2-1,CASSLRLAGDYNEQFF,TGTGCCAGCAGTTTACGACTAGCGGGCGACTACAATGAGCAGTTCTTC
TRBV7-9,.,.,TRBJ1-1,CASSWVNTEAFF,TGTGCCAGCAGCTGGGTGAACACTGAAGCTTTCTTT
TRBV6-5,.,.,TRBJ2-5,CASSYISDPAETQYF,TGTGCCAGCAGTTACATATCAGACCCGGCAGAGACCCAGTACTTC
TRBV28,.,.,TRBJ1-4,CASSSPGSNEKLFF,TGTGCCAGCAGTTCCCCCGGGAGCAATGAAAAACTGTTTTTT
TRBV12-3/TRBV12-4,.,.,TRBJ1-4,CASRQGENEKLFF,TGTGCCAGCAGACAGGGAGAGAATGAAAAACTGTTTTTT
TRBV5-1,.,many,TRBJ2-5,CASSFDQQETQYF,TGCGCCAGCAGCTTTGACCAGCAAGAGACCCAGTACTTC
TRBV6-1,.,.,TRBJ2-7,CASLLGTAPYEQYF,TGTGCCAGCCTCCTGGGGACGGCTCCCTACGAGCAGTACTTC
TRBV20-1,.,few,TRBJ2-5,CSARDEKRGETQYF,TGCAGTGCTAGAGATGAGAAGAGGGGGGAGACCCAGTACTTC
TRBV2,.,once,TRBJ1-1,CASIAESLNTEAFF,TGTGCCAGCATAGCGGAATCCTTGAACACTGAAGCTTTCTTT
TRBV12-3/TRBV12-4,.,few,TRBJ1-5,CASSLVGPGEDFQPQHF,TGTGCCAGCAGTTTAGTAGGGCCCGGGGAGGATTTCCAGCCCCAGCATTTT
TRBV5-1,.,.,TRBJ2-2,CASSSGRGHGELFF,TGCGCCAGCAGTTCGGGACGGGGGCACGGGGAGCTGTTTTTT
TRBV5-5,TRBD1,few,TRBJ1-4,CASSLVQGVEKLFF,TGTGCCAGCAGCTTGGTCCAGGGGGTGGAAAAACTGTTTTTT
TRBV20-1,.,few,TRBJ2-5,CSATASALLEETQYF,TGCAGTGCCACCGCTAGCGCCCTGCTGGAAGAGACCCAGTACTTC
TRBV27,.,.,TRBJ1-1,CASSLSTFGVGDTEAFF,TGTGCCAGCAGTTTATCAACGTTCGGGGTGGGGGACACTGAAGCTTTCTTT
TRBV2,.,.,TRBJ2-3,CASSAPAESSQNTQYF,TGTGCCAGCAGTGCTCCAGCGGAAAGCTCACAGAATACGCAGTATTTT
TRBV6-5,TRBD2,.,TRBJ2-5,CASSPTYSGGKTQYF,TGTGCCAGCAGTCCTACATATAGCGGGGGAAAGACCCAGTACTTC
TRBV10-3,.,.,TRBJ1-4,CATGPWRSEKLFF,TGTGCCACGGGACCGTGGAGGAGTGAAAAACTGTTTTTT
TRBV5-1,TRBD2,few,TRBJ2-3,CASSLSGGGNTDTQYF,TGCGCCAGCAGCTTAAGCGGGGGGGGGAACACAGATACGCAGTATTTT
TRBV3-1,.,many,TRBJ1-5,CASSQDWSRQPQHF,TGTGCCAGCAGCCAAGATTGGAGTAGGCAGCCCCAGCATTTT
TRBV29-1,.,.,TRBJ1-2,CSVDGGSKVGYTF,TGCAGCGTTGACGGTGGGTCAAAGGTTGGCTACACCTTC
TRBV5-1,.,many,TRBJ1-2,CASSLAGDYGYTF,TGCGCCAGCAGCTTGGCGGGGGACTATGGCTACACCTTC
TRBV20-1,TRBD1,.,TRBJ1-2,CSARDGQGSYGYTF,TGCAGTGCTAGAGATGGACAGGGAAGCTATGGCTACACCTTC
TRBV20-1,.,.,TRBJ2-5,CSASDFDGQETQYF,TGCAGTGCTAGTGATTTCGATGGCCAAGAGACCCAGTACTTC
TRBV20-1,TRBD1,.,TRBJ2-1,CSARDERDSAYNEQFF,TGCAGTGCTAGAGATGAAAGGGACAGTGCCTACAATGAGCAGTTCTTC